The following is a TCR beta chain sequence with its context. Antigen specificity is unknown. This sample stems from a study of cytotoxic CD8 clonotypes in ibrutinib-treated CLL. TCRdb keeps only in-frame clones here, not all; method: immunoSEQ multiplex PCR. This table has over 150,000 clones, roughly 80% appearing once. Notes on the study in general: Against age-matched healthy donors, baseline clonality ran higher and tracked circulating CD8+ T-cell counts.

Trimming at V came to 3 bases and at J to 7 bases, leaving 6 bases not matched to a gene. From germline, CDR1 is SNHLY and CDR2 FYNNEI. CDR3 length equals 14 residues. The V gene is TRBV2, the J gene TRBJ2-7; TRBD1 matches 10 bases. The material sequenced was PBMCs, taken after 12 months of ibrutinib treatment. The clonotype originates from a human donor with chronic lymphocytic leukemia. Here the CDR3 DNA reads TGTGCCAGCAGTGAGACAGGGGGCGTAGGGGAGCAGTACTTC. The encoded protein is CASSETGGVGEQYF.